This T cell receptor (beta chain) was identified in a study of shared clonotypes between healthy human individuals. Across the whole study: Three plates were used per donor for CD4 naive, three for CD4 memory, two for CD8 naive and one for CD8 memory. Regarding the study as a whole: Naive subsets generally exceeded memory subsets in estimated richness. Sharing across a few donors was seen in roughly 5% of naive CD4 clonotypes.

There were no recent acute infections or vaccinations among the donors, who were healthy HIV-negative adults. Between the trimmed V and J ends, which lost 6 bases and 10 bases, there was a span of 16 bases. CDR3 length: 13 residues. Per the germline V gene, CDR1 is SGHNT and CDR2 is YENEEA. Details on this clone: The target antigen is unknown.

The data were produced by immunoSEQ multiplex PCR, yet TCRdb's version contains in-frame clones alone and is incomplete. Of approximately 1.5 million clones in the sample, 98% are singletons; the top ten hold about 0.42%. The sequenced sample was naive CD4+ T cells sorted from blood. Subset meaning: CD45RA+ positively selected. The genes are TRBV11-3 and TRBJ2-1; D not certain. The source of this sequence is a man aged 25 to 40 in good health. CDR3 bases: TGTGCCAGCAGTTCGACGATCGTTACGGAGCAGTTCTTC. Translated, it gives CASSSTIVTEQFF.